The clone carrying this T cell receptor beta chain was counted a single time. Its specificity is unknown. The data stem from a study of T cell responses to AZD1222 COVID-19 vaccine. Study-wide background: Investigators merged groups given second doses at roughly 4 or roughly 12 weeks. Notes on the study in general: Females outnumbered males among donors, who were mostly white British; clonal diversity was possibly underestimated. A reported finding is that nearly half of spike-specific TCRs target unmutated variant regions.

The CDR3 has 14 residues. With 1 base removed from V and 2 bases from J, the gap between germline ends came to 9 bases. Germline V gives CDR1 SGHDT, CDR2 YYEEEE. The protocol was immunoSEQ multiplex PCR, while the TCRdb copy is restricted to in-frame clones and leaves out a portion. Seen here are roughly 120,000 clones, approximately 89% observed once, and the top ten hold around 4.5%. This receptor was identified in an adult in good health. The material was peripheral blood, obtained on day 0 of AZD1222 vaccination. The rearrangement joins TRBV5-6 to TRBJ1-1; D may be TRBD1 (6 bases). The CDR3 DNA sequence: TGTGCCAGCAGCTTGCTGGGACAAAACACTGAAGCTTTCTTT. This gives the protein CASSLLGQNTEAFF.